This section outlines one T cell receptor beta chain sequence together with its context. Its antigen remains unidentified. The data belong to a study of spatial heterogeneity in lung cancer. Overall study: Raw reads contained each unique TCR and UMI combination more than ten times on average. Study results and limitations: It was found that expanded intratumoral alpha and beta TCR counts tracked tumor mutation counts.

Each molecule of TCR cDNA was tagged with one unique molecular identifier. Via MiXCR, TCRdb re-called the 5' RACE reads, giving one row per CDR3 protein. The sample contains more than 7,500 distinct CDR3 sequences, approximately 8% of which appear only once. The time point is: sample taken at primary tumor resection. The sequence came from a male donor with early-stage non-small cell lung cancer. Sequencing was performed on lung tumor tissue, taken at surgery.

CDR3 coding DNA: TGTGCCAGCAGTTACTCGAAGCTATCCAATGAGCAGTTCTTC. As protein: CASSYSKLSNEQFF. The gene calls are TRBV6-2 or TRBV6-3 and TRBJ2-1; no clear D. CDR1 and CDR2 (germline): MNHEY, SVGEGT. There are 14 residues in the CDR3. The V and J ends lost 0 bases and 6 bases respectively, with 9 bases between them.